The 11 T cell receptor beta chains below come from one sample, sequenced in a study of metastatic and nonmetastatic thyroid tumors. TCRdb re-processed the PCR reads through MiXCR. The sample records a few thousand clones, 30% to 35% being singletons. Not a single patient had been given any form of treatment at any point before undergoing thyroid surgery. Material: adjacent normal tissue. These receptors were obtained from a female donor with papillary thyroid cancer or a benign thyroid nodule (not recorded which). Some clones in this sample may be carry-over from other donors' samples.

The genes are TRBV28 and TRBJ2-1; D unresolved. Trimming pared 6 bases from V and 12 bases from J, leaving 15 bases between. The CDR3 runs to 12 residues. Germline assignment: CDR1 MDHEN and CDR2 SYDVKM. This CDR3 is CASRTWYSSQFF. Written as DNA, the CDR3 is TGTGCCAGCAGAACATGGTACTCGTCGCAGTTCTTC.

The V and J genes are TRBV6-1 and TRBJ2-1; TRBD2 is a possible D gene (7 bases). The CDR3 runs 15 residues. CDR1 MNHNS and CDR2 SASEGT come from the germline V gene. Trimming took off 4 bases at V and 5 bases at J, with 15 bases between the two ends. As DNA, the CDR3 is TGTGCCAGCAGTGTGTGGTGGGGGGGCCACAATGAGCAGTTCTTC. Amino acid sequence: CASSVWWGGHNEQFF.

This rearrangement joins TRBV20-1 to TRBJ2-7, with 12 bases that match TRBD2. The junction had 6 bases not matched to a gene; V was cut back by 1 base and J by 2 bases. CDR3 length equals 16 residues. The germline V gene encodes CDR1 DFQATT and CDR2 SNEGSKA (reference sequence). CDR3 in amino acids: CSARAPSGGAPYEQYF. As DNA, the CDR3 is TGCAGTGCTAGAGCGCCTAGCGGGGGGGCCCCCTACGAGCAGTACTTC.

The chain couples TRBV11-1 to TRBJ2-7; 8 positions agree with TRBD1. The germline gives CDR1 SGHAT, CDR2 FQDESV (reference sequence). The V and J ends lost 4 bases and 3 bases, in that order; junction bases with no gene match: 11. The CDR3 sequence is 16 residues long. CDR3 sequence: CASSSPTGVLNYEQYF. The CDR3, as DNA: TGTGCCAGCAGCTCACCGACAGGGGTCCTGAACTACGAGCAGTACTTC.

The chain recombines TRBV9 with TRBJ2-2, with a possible D match to TRBD1 (6 bases). V was shortened by 1 base and J by 6 bases, with 10 bases between the two germline ends. Germline V CDR1 and CDR2: SGDLS, YYNGEE. The CDR3 length is 14 residues. DNA for the CDR3: TGTGCCAGCAGCGTACAGGGGAGTGCCGGGGAGCTGTTTTTT. As protein: CASSVQGSAGELFF.

This chain uses TRBV11-1 with TRBJ1-1, with a weak D call TRBD1 (5 bases). The germline CDR1 and CDR2 sequences are SGHAT and FQDESV (reference sequence). The CDR3 extends over 16 amino acids. Trimming took off 1 base at V and 3 bases at J, with 15 bases between the two ends. CDR3 sequence: CASSLGGGRRDTEAFF. The CDR3 bases are TGTGCCAGCAGCTTAGGGGGCGGACGGCGGGACACTGAAGCTTTCTTT.

The V gene is TRBV20-1, the J gene TRBJ2-1; TRBD2 agrees at 7 bases. Germline values: CDR1 DFQATT, CDR2 SNEGSKA (reference sequence). CDR3 length equals 15 residues. The ends lost 1 base at V and 6 bases at J; junction bases unmatched: 9. CDR3 sequence reads: CSARVWEGVSNEQFF. In DNA, the CDR3 is TGCAGTGCTAGAGTTTGGGAGGGAGTCAGCAATGAGCAGTTCTTC.

The chain links TRBV30 to TRBJ2-7; TRBD1 aligns across 7 bases. The ends lost 6 bases at V and 6 bases at J; junction bases unmatched: 14. Per germline, CDR1 GTSNPN and CDR2 SVGIG (reference sequence). CDR3 length equals 14 residues. The CDR3 loop is CACVGTATLGEQYF. The CDR3 coding sequence is TGTGCCTGTGTAGGGACAGCCACCTTGGGCGAGCAGTACTTC.

This rearrangement joins TRBV28 to TRBJ2-1; D not resolved. CDR1 and CDR2 from the germline V gene are MDHEN and SYDVKM. Trimming took off 7 bases at V and 3 bases at J, with 13 bases between the two ends. CDR3 length: 14 residues. The CDR3 protein is CASTFSWDYNEQFF. CDR3 nucleotides: TGTGCCAGCACTTTCTCGTGGGACTACAATGAGCAGTTCTTC. The full variable domain, its missing parts supplied by reference TRBV28 and TRBJ2-1, is DVKVTQSSRYLVKRTGEKVFLECVQDMDHENMFWYRQDPGLGLRLIYFSYDVKMKEKGDIPEGYSVSREKKERFSLILESASTNQTSMYLCASTFSWDYNEQFFGPGTRLTVL.

The chain has TRBV28 and TRBJ2-1, with 11 nucleotides matching TRBD2. V shed 4 bases, J shed 2 bases, and the junction held 7 bases outside the gene matches. Per germline, CDR1 MDHEN and CDR2 SYDVKM. This CDR3 spans 17 amino acids. CDR3 loop: CASSSSWGLAAYNEQFF. CDR3 bases: TGTGCCAGCAGTTCCAGCTGGGGACTAGCGGCCTACAATGAGCAGTTCTTC.

By sample fraction, this clone is medium-sized. The gene calls are TRBV18 and TRBJ2-7; the D is unclear. The CDR3 spans 14 residues. The V end lost 2 bases, the J end lost 3 bases, and 11 bases lay between the germline ends. CDR1 and CDR2 from the germline V gene are KGHSH and LQKENI. Here the CDR3 DNA reads TGTGCCAGCTCACCAGTAGGAAGGAGCTACGAGCAGTACTTC. This translates into CASSPVGRSYEQYF. The variable domain in full, with the rest retrieved from reference TRBV18 and TRBJ2-7, is NAGVMQNPRHLVRRRGQEARLRCSPMKGHSHVYWYRQLPEEGLKFMVYLQKENIIDESGMPKERFSAEFPKEGPSILRIQQVVRGDSAAYFCASSPVGRSYEQYFGPGTRLTVT.